Given below is one T cell receptor beta chain in context. Its antigen remains unidentified. The record has no base qualities; no much larger clone is one base away. The source of the sample is a study of radiation and T cells in renal cell carcinoma (dated by TCRdb to about 2020). Concerning the study at large: Samples were obtained from a clinical trial, in which 15 Gy stereotactic body radiation therapy was delivered to primary renal cell carcinomas and nephrectomy was performed 4 weeks later. A total of some 55 samples underwent TCR beta sequencing, made up of roughly 26 tumors and some 27 peripheral blood samples. Across all 50 or so samples, several million unique CDR3 nucleotide sequences encoding around 2,500,000 unique CDR3 amino acid sequences were identified. The study at large found these results: Because pretreatment tumor biopsies were not available, the study could not determine whether clonotypes were already present within the tumor at baseline. Top tumor clonotypes rose in blood from baseline to 2 weeks post-radiation, then contracted by 4 weeks, suggesting transient expansion of tumor-resident clones. The single-armed trial design could not address effects of radiation dose or scheduling on the TCR repertoire. Changes in the blood repertoire were not tracked past 4 weeks after treatment.

Taken with the paper, the label for time point translates to: blood 2 weeks post-SBRT. The treatment or condition label, as the study defines it: 15 Gy SBRT to primary tumor, nephrectomy 4 weeks later. Serial peripheral blood from radiation-treated patients was sampled at baseline, 2 weeks and 4 weeks after SBRT to track tumor-enriched clonotypes. All patients had renal cell carcinoma with clear cell pathology. The QIAamp DNA Blood Mini Kit (Qiagen) was used to prepare genomic DNA for TCR sequencing. The analyses included just those samples that passed every quality control check. The immunoSEQ kit was used, according to the manufacturer's recommendations, to generate TCR beta libraries from genomic DNA. To prepare the libraries, a first multiplex PCR with proprietary primers was run, followed by a second PCR that added unique barcodes, and a bead cleanup was done after each round. A kit-provided positive control reaction and a negative control reaction were included in every sample batch. The final libraries were assessed on an Agilent 4200 TapeStation D1000 ScreenTape, pooled by volume, and quantified by qPCR. Sequencing ran on an Illumina NextSeq500 with a MidOutput 150-cycle cartridge, using 156 Read1 and 15 Index1 cycles with kit custom primers. The pooled library was loaded at 1.0 pM with about 20% PhiX control spiked in. The paper's data handling went like this. The vendor-processed data were analyzed in R, and a clonotype was defined as all T cells that share the same CDR3 nucleotide sequence. In the clone abundance analyses, frequencies were normalized to the 10,000 most abundant clones in each sample. Public T cell clones, averaging fewer than five per sample, were removed before analysis. An abundance difference of at least 32-fold between compartments was the criterion for calling clonotypes tumor-enriched or baseline blood-enriched. A beta-binomial differential abundance model was applied to find clonotypes that expanded or contracted between blood time points. Similarity between tumor and blood repertoires was quantified using the Baroni-Urbani and Buser coefficient, and groups were compared with two-tailed Wilcoxon tests in R. Drawn from immuneACCESS, this table holds only the in-frame rearrangements with V and J called that TCRdb kept. Clones are partly lost; checked studies trace under half to an unresolved V gene and leave the rest unexplained. The DNA was the basis for D and trimming; V, J and clone size are from that table. The sample data list 70,000 to 90,000 clones, and 65% to 90% of these were observed just once. Together, the top ten hold 20% to 25% of the sample.

Between the V and J ends, shortened by 2 bases and 1 base respectively, the junction contains 8 bases. CDR1 and CDR2 are drawn from the germline V gene: SGHTA, FQGNSA. There are 14 amino acids in the CDR3, from cysteine to phenylalanine inclusive. Solely the CDR3 DNA is kept, with 42 bases framed from the first base. The chain was built from TRBV7-2 and TRBJ1-1; no D gene call is confident. This clonotype originated in a woman aged 50 to 65 with renal cell carcinoma. The starting material was blood, obtained from a patient whose treatment included radiotherapy and nephrectomy. The nucleotides read TGTGCCAGCAGCTTATTAAATTCGAACACTGAAGCTTTCTTT. The translation is CASSLLNSNTEAFF.